These T cell receptor beta chains were read from a single sample in a study of T cells after yellow fever vaccination. Each CDR3 protein gets one entry after TCRdb re-called the 5' RACE reads with MiXCR. The data contain hundreds of thousands of distinct CDR3 sequences, about 17% of them singletons. Sequenced material: PBMCs, taken before the yellow fever booster vaccination. Receptor source: a man aged 18 to 35 who received the YFV17D yellow fever vaccine. CDR3s include the opening cysteine and the closing phenylalanine or tryptophan. The order of the fields is V gene, CDR3 length, D gene, clone size, J gene, CDR3 DNA, CDR3 protein. The D gene is left open where the match is weak. The size of a clone is reported for some rows only, either as once, few or many, or as a class for expanded clones.

TRBV7-9	14	NA	NA	TRBJ2-1	TGTGCCAGCAGCCCTAGCATGGGGGCTGGGGAGCAGTTCTTC	CASSPSMGAGEQFF
TRBV12-3/TRBV12-4	17	TRBD1	NA	TRBJ2-2	TGTGCCAGCAGGACTAGCCCGGGACAGGGCTGGACCGGGGAGCTGTTTTTT	CASRTSPGQGWTGELFF
TRBV7-2	15	TRBD2	many	TRBJ2-1	TGTGCCAGCAGCAATCTAGCGGGGGGGCACAATGAGCAGTTCTTC	CASSNLAGGHNEQFF
TRBV5-1	17	NA	NA	TRBJ2-7	TGCGCCAGCAGCTTGGCCCCGGGGCGGACGGTCAAGGACGAGCAGTACTTC	CASSLAPGRTVKDEQYF
TRBV7-2	16	TRBD1	few	TRBJ1-1	TGTGCCAGCAGCGTAAACAGGGGAAACGACGGCACTGAAGCTTTCTTT	CASSVNRGNDGTEAFF
TRBV4-1	16	NA	few	TRBJ2-3	TGCGCCAGCAGCCAAGTAGTCCTGGCTAGCACAGATACGCAGTATTTT	CASSQVVLASTDTQYF
TRBV2	14	NA	few	TRBJ2-1	TGTGCCAGCAGTCAAGCCGGACAGCTCAATGAGCAGTTCTTC	CASSQAGQLNEQFF
TRBV24-1	13	TRBD1	NA	TRBJ2-5	TGTGCCACCAGTGATTCCAAGGGGACAGCTCACACCTTC	CATSDSKGTAHTF
TRBV6-2/TRBV6-3	11	NA	NA	TRBJ2-5	TGTGCCAGCACGATGGGTCGGACCCAGTACTTC	CASTMGRTQYF
TRBV6-5	13	NA	few	TRBJ1-1	TGTGCCAGCAGTTATCAGGGTTTCACTGAAGCTTTCTTT	CASSYQGFTEAFF
TRBV7-9	15	NA	once	TRBJ2-1	TGTGCCAGCAGCTTTGGCAGGGAATCGTACAATGAGCAGTTCTTC	CASSFGRESYNEQFF
TRBV4-1	15	NA	NA	TRBJ2-3	TGCGCCAGCAGCAAAACCCGGGACCCTTCAGATACGCAGTATTTT	CASSKTRDPSDTQYF
TRBV28	13	NA	few	TRBJ2-1	TGTGCCAGCAGTTTAGCTAATAAGGTTGAGCAGTTCTTC	CASSLANKVEQFF
TRBV6-5	14	NA	NA	TRBJ1-1	TGTGCCAGCAGTTTCTTAAGGGGGGGCACTGAAGCTTTCTTT	CASSFLRGGTEAFF
TRBV6-2/TRBV6-3	12	NA	few	TRBJ2-5	TGTGCCACGGGGACAACCCAAGAGACCCAGTACTTC	CATGTTQETQYF
TRBV20-1	16	NA	NA	TRBJ2-3	TGCAGTGCTAGAGATCTACGGGGAAAGAGCACAGATACGCAGTATTTT	CSARDLRGKSTDTQYF
TRBV14	11	NA	NA	TRBJ2-7	TGTGCCAGCAGCCATACAGGTTGGGAGTACTTC	CASSHTGWEYF
TRBV6-2/TRBV6-3	13	NA	NA	TRBJ2-2	TGTGCCAGCACCCAGGGGACGGTCGGGGAGCTGTTTTTT	CASTQGTVGELFF
TRBV5-1	14	TRBD1	many	TRBJ2-5	TGCGCCAGCAGCGGATGGACAGGGCCTGAGACCCAGTACTTC	CASSGWTGPETQYF
TRBV20-1	12	NA	NA	TRBJ2-5	TGCAGTGCTAGTGGTAGCGGTGAGACCCAGTACTTC	CSASGSGETQYF
TRBV7-8	15	NA	NA	TRBJ2-6	TGTGCCAGCAGCTTAAGGGAAACTGGGGCCAACGTCCTGACTTTC	CASSLRETGANVLTF
TRBV3-2	15	NA	NA	TRBJ2-2	TGTGCCAGCAGCTATGGTCTAGCGCCCACCGGGGAGCTGTTTTTT	CASSYGLAPTGELFF
TRBV12-3/TRBV12-4	15	TRBD1	few	TRBJ1-3	TGTGCCAGCAGGAAAACAGGGGCTGGGGGAAACACCATATATTTT	CASRKTGAGGNTIYF
TRBV7-9	15	TRBD1	few	TRBJ2-7	TGTGCCAGCAGCTTCCCCGGGACAGGGGACCACGAGCAGTACTTC	CASSFPGTGDHEQYF
TRBV7-2	13	NA	few	TRBJ1-5	TGTGCCAGCAGCCTTGACAGGAGACAGCCCCAGCATTTT	CASSLDRRQPQHF
TRBV5-5	16	TRBD1	few	TRBJ2-7	TGTGCCAGCAGCTTAGGCAGGGGGCTATTTGGATACGAGCAGTACTTC	CASSLGRGLFGYEQYF
TRBV6-2/TRBV6-3	15	TRBD1	few	TRBJ1-5	TGTGCCAGCAGTTACCCGGGACAGGTCAATCAGCCCCAGCATTTT	CASSYPGQVNQPQHF
TRBV4-3	16	NA	NA	TRBJ2-3	TGCGCCAGCAGCCAAGCGGCGGGGCCTAGCACAGATACGCAGTATTTT	CASSQAAGPSTDTQYF